What follows is one T cell receptor beta chain and its context. Assay: immunoSEQ multiplex PCR; the TCRdb copy retains only in-frame clones and omits some. The data contain roughly 42,000 clones, 65% of them seen just once; the ten biggest clones take up about a fifth. These data belong to a study of cytotoxic CD8 clonotypes in ibrutinib-treated CLL. Study-wide background: Among patients, around 25 responded partially and 2 completely; approximately 15 then stayed remitted and some twelve progressed after median about 74 months.

The V and J ends lost 0 bases and 4 bases respectively, with 9 bases between them. This CDR3 is built from 14 residues. Per the germline V gene, CDR1 is LNHNV and CDR2 is YYDKDF (reference sequence). The rearrangement uses TRBV15 and TRBJ1-1, with a weak D call TRBD1 (6 bases). The receptor's source is a human donor with chronic lymphocytic leukemia. The sample was PBMCs, taken after 24 months of ibrutinib treatment. CDR3 bases: TGTGCCACCAGCAGAGAACAGGGAGGCACTGAAGCTTTCTTT. Its protein product is CATSREQGGTEAFF.